This T cell receptor (beta chain) was identified in a study of T cells after yellow fever vaccination. Study observations and caveats: Detected again after the booster were most primary-vaccination clones, at 95% to 96% CD4 and 80% to 90% CD8. Just a small share of clonotypes turned up in the CD4 compartment as well as the CD8 compartment.

In TCRdb, the 5' RACE reads were re-called with MiXCR into one record per CDR3 protein. The table includes about 120,000 distinct CDR3 sequences, around 6.7% detected once. CDR3 size: 12 residues. The V gene lost 7 bases and the J gene lost 3 bases, with 9 bases spanning the gap. Per germline, CDR1 MNHEY and CDR2 SVGAGI. This clonotype was seen at least ten times. As yet, its antigen is unknown. The sequence was collected from a young man who received the YFV17D yellow fever vaccine. Here the sequenced sample was CD4+ T cells sorted from PBMCs, taken more than 40 days after the first yellow fever vaccination. The rearrangement uses TRBV6-5 and TRBJ1-1, with a possible D match to TRBD1 (5 bases). CDR3 DNA: TGTGCCAGCACCCAGGGAGACACTGAAGCTTTCTTT. It specifies CASTQGDTEAFF.